One and the same sample provided the 32 T cell receptor beta chains below, sequenced in a study of OX40 agonist ivuxolimab in advanced cancers. Some clones are missing from TCRdb's copy, which holds only in-frame ones; the method was immunoSEQ multiplex PCR. Altogether 14,000 or so clones are present, approximately 80% being singletons, with the ten largest covering less than 20%. The source material was CD4+ or CD8+ T cells sorted from blood, sampled in a trial of the OX40 agonist ivuxolimab. Every receptor here comes from an adult with an advanced solid tumor such as melanoma, head and neck, liver or kidney cancer.

The rearrangement links TRBV27 to TRBJ2-2, with 12 bases that match TRBD2. Germline values: CDR1 MNHEY, CDR2 SMNVEV (reference sequence). Trimming at V came to 5 bases and at J to 7 bases, leaving 8 bases not matched to a gene. The CDR3 is made up of 16 amino acids. The CDR3 region is CASSPEASGRGGELFF. The DNA of the CDR3 is TGTGCCAGCAGTCCGGAAGCTAGCGGGAGGGGCGGGGAGCTGTTTTTT.

Worth noting for this clone: The junction does not match germline at one end; this may be a read error. The V and J genes are TRBV7-7 and TRBJ1-1, with unresolved D. The CDR3 loop spans 14 amino acids. The germline V gene has CDR1 SSHAT and CDR2 FNYEAQ (reference sequence). This chain's CDR3 is CASSPTYFETEAFF. The CDR3 DNA sequence: TGTGCTAGCAGCCCAACTTACTTTGAAACTGAAGCTTTCTTT.

The rearrangement links TRBV5-1 to TRBJ2-3; no clear D. From germline, CDR1 is SGHRS and CDR2 YFSETQ. The CDR3 consists of 16 residues. V was cut by 0 bases and J by 1 base, with 12 bases left in between. CDR3 DNA sequence: TGCGCCAGCAGCTTGGGACGGCGGTTCCGCACAGATACGCAGTATTTT. Residues: CASSLGRRFRTDTQYF.

By share of the sample, this clone is medium-sized. The chain has TRBV7-9 and TRBJ2-5; TRBD2 matches 8 bases. Per the germline V gene, CDR1 is SEHNR and CDR2 is FQNEAQ (reference sequence). The CDR3 has 11 amino acids. The trim removed 5 bases at V and 13 bases at J, leaving 6 bases unmatched. This CDR3 is CASSTTSGRYF. CDR3 in DNA: TGTGCCAGCAGCACCACTAGCGGCCGGTACTTC.

The rearrangement uses TRBV6-1 and TRBJ2-2, with D uncertain. This CDR3 is built from 15 residues. Per the germline V gene, CDR1 is MNHNS and CDR2 is SASEGT. V lost 2 bases to trimming and J lost 2 bases, with 9 bases between them. The CDR3 DNA is TGTGCCAGCAGTGAACAGGTCTACAACACCGGGGAGCTGTTTTTT. It codes for CASSEQVYNTGELFF.

V gene TRBV7-2 combines with J gene TRBJ2-7, with a tentative D call TRBD2 (6 bases). The germline V gene has CDR1 SGHTA and CDR2 FQGNSA. Trimming took off 4 bases at V and 0 bases at J, with 7 bases between the two ends. The CDR3 is 13 amino acids. Here the CDR3 reads CASSYGSSYEQYF. As DNA, the CDR3 is TGTGCCAGCAGCTACGGGAGCTCCTACGAGCAGTACTTC.

V usage is TRBV18 and J usage is TRBJ2-3; possible D gene TRBD2, 6 bases. Germline values: CDR1 KGHSH, CDR2 LQKENI. Trimming pared 2 bases from V and 1 base from J, leaving 10 bases between. The CDR3 is 15 residues long. The CDR3 DNA reads as TGTGCCAGCTCACCATCGCCTAGCGGCACAGATACGCAGTATTTT. Translated, it gives CASSPSPSGTDTQYF. The variable domain in full, with the rest retrieved from reference TRBV18 and TRBJ2-3, is NAGVMQNPRHLVRRRGQEARLRCSPMKGHSHVYWYRQLPEEGLKFMVYLQKENIIDESGMPKERFSAEFPKEGPSILRIQQVVRGDSAAYFCASSPSPSGTDTQYFGPGTRLTVL.

This clone was counted a few times. The rearrangement joins TRBV7-8 to TRBJ2-1; the D gene could be TRBD1 or TRBD2 (5 bases each). Trimming left V 5 bases short and J 4 bases short, with 21 bases between. The V gene's germline CDR1 is SGHVS and CDR2 FQNEAQ. The CDR3 runs 17 residues. For the CDR3, the DNA is TGTGCCAGCAGCAAATTAAACCAGGGCGGGTCGTACAATGAGCAGTTCTTC. It encodes CASSKLNQGGSYNEQFF.

The chain joins TRBV27 to TRBJ1-6; D gene uncertain. CDR3 length: 13 residues. Germline loops: CDR1 MNHEY, CDR2 SMNVEV (reference sequence). Trimming stripped 8 bases from V and 10 bases from J, with 15 bases between. DNA of the CDR3: TGTGCCAGCCGACCTCCCGGCGGATCACCCCTCCACTTT. Translation: CASRPPGGSPLHF.

This sequence joins TRBV13 and TRBJ2-1, with 14 positions matching TRBD2. The CDR3 length is 18 residues. Losses at the gene ends were 4 bases for V and 9 bases for J; bases not matched to a gene: 14. Germline V gene lookup returns CDR1 PRHDT and CDR2 FYEKMQ (reference sequence). This chain's CDR3 is CASSSRRGLAGVSGEQFF. CDR3 sequence (DNA): TGTGCCAGCAGCTCCAGGCGGGGACTAGCGGGAGTTAGTGGTGAGCAGTTCTTC.

The rearrangement links TRBV7-9 to TRBJ1-5; D unclear. V was clipped by 4 bases and J by 0 bases, with 10 bases between them. Germline V CDR1 and CDR2: SEHNR, FQNEAQ (reference sequence). This CDR3 region has 15 residues. Written as DNA, the CDR3 is TGTGCCAGCAGCTCCGGCGCAACTAGCAATCAGCCCCAGCATTTT. It specifies CASSSGATSNQPQHF.

This clone has a handful of counts. V is TRBV28 and J is TRBJ1-5, with D possibly being TRBD1 (5 bases). The CDR3 runs to 14 residues. Trimming shortened V by 2 bases and J by 7 bases, and 12 bases separated the two germline ends. The germline V gene encodes CDR1 MDHEN and CDR2 SYDVKM. The CDR3 DNA reads as TGTGCCAGCAGTTTACAGGGTAGGAAACAGCCCCAGCATTTT. Translation gives CASSLQGRKQPQHF.

CDR3 nucleotide sequence: TGTGCCAGCAGTCCCGGGACAGGGGGTTCTGAAGCTTTCTTT. This gives the protein CASSPGTGGSEAFF. J is TRBJ1-1 and V is TRBV6-4; 11 nucleotides line up with TRBD1. Trimming at V came to 5 bases and at J to 6 bases, leaving 5 bases not matched to a gene. There are 14 residues in the CDR3. CDR1 is MRHNA and CDR2 is SNTAGT in the germline V gene.

This clone was picked up one time. The CDR3 DNA is TGTGCCATCAGTCCGGGACTAGCGGGAGGTACCAGCACAGATACGCAGTATTTT. Its protein product is CAISPGLAGGTSTDTQYF. The chain carries TRBV10-3 and TRBJ2-3; 15 bases line up with TRBD2. Germline V lookup: CDR1 ENHRY, CDR2 SYGVKD. V lost 5 bases, J lost 0 bases, and 6 bases stayed unmatched. This CDR3 spans 18 amino acids.

This chain uses TRBV29-1 with TRBJ2-3; 11 bases agree with TRBD2. The junction had 7 bases not matched to a gene; V was cut back by 6 bases and J by 5 bases. The CDR3 runs 14 residues. CDR1 is SQVTM and CDR2 is ANQGSEA in the germline V gene. For the CDR3, the DNA is TGCAGCGTAGCCCTAGCGGGAGGAATAGATACGCAGTATTTT. This codes for CSVALAGGIDTQYF.

This rearrangement joins TRBV7-9 to TRBJ2-7; 8 bases are a match to TRBD2. Germline values: CDR1 SEHNR, CDR2 FQNEAQ (reference sequence). V lost 10 bases, J lost 5 bases, and 13 bases stayed unmatched. The CDR3 is 14 residues long. The CDR3 reads CATQPPSGRDEQYF. The DNA of the CDR3 is TGTGCCACCCAGCCCCCTAGCGGGCGGGACGAGCAGTACTTC.

The genes are TRBV6-1 and TRBJ2-5; no definite D call. The CDR3 spans 13 residues. V dropped 6 bases and J dropped 5 bases, with 13 bases sitting between them. In germline, CDR1 is MNHNS, CDR2 SASEGT. DNA for the CDR3: TGTGCCAGCAGCCTATCGGATGGGGAGACCCAGTACTTC. Translating gives CASSLSDGETQYF.

The V and J genes are TRBV19 and TRBJ1-2, with 12 nucleotides matching TRBD1. The CDR3 loop spans 14 amino acids. Losses at the gene ends were 5 bases for V and 8 bases for J; bases not matched to a gene: 6. Looked up from germline, CDR1 is LNHDA and CDR2 is SQIVND (reference sequence). The CDR3 region is CASSSTGTGGGYTF. In nucleotides, the CDR3 is TGTGCCAGTAGTTCGACCGGGACAGGGGGCGGCTACACCTTC.

This clone appeared once. CDR3 DNA: TGTGCCACCAGCAGAGAGGGCCAGGGCTCTCCTGGGGCCAACGTCCTGACTTTC. Its protein product is CATSREGQGSPGANVLTF. V gene TRBV15 combines with J gene TRBJ2-6; D may be TRBD1 (5 bases). The V gene lost 0 bases and the J gene lost 2 bases, with 14 bases spanning the gap. The CDR3 contains 18 residues. Germline V gives CDR1 LNHNV, CDR2 YYDKDF (reference sequence).

The genes are TRBV29-1 and TRBJ2-5; D is possibly TRBD1 or TRBD2 (5 bases each). The CDR3 sequence is 13 residues long. Trimming pared 6 bases from V and 2 bases from J, leaving 13 bases between. Germline CDR1 reads SQVTM; CDR2 reads ANQGSEA. This chain's CDR3 is CSVPRGVQETQYF. CDR3 DNA sequence: TGCAGCGTCCCCCGGGGCGTACAAGAGACCCAGTACTTC.

This chain uses TRBV6-6 with TRBJ1-2; D is possibly TRBD1 (5 bases). CDR1 is MNHNY and CDR2 is SVGAGI in the germline V gene (reference sequence). The ends were cut back, 4 bases at V and 4 bases at J, with 16 bases in the middle. The CDR3 spans 15 residues. The CDR3 nucleotides read TGTGCCAGCAGTTGGGAGGGGCGGAGCTCCTATGGCTACACCTTC. Amino acids: CASSWEGRSSYGYTF.

The chain is built from TRBV2 and TRBJ2-1, with D possibly called TRBD1 or TRBD2 (5 bases each). V lost 6 bases and J 8 bases, leaving 5 bases between the germline ends. The germline gives CDR1 SNHLY, CDR2 FYNNEI. The length of the CDR3 is 10 residues. The CDR3 nucleotides are TGTGCCAGCAGGGGGGATGAGCAGTTCTTC. Translation gives CASRGDEQFF.

The J gene is TRBJ2-1, the V gene TRBV6-1; 9 bases match TRBD2. The CDR3 totals 15 residues. CDR1 is MNHNS, CDR2 SASEGT, per germline. With V trimmed by 8 bases and J by 4 bases, 9 bases remained unmatched. The CDR3 sequence: CASSRGTSKYNEQFF. The CDR3 bases are TGTGCCAGCTCCCGGGGGACTAGCAAGTACAATGAGCAGTTCTTC.

A few counts support this clone. CDR3 sequence reads: CASSRTGGPSYEQYF. CDR3 DNA sequence: TGCGCCAGCAGCAGAACGGGAGGGCCCTCCTACGAGCAGTACTTC. The chain uses TRBV5-1 and TRBJ2-7, with TRBD2 identical over 8 bases. The CDR3 covers 15 residues. Losses at the gene ends were 4 bases for V and 0 bases for J; bases not matched to a gene: 6. Looked up from germline, CDR1 is SGHRS and CDR2 is YFSETQ. The complete variable domain, with remaining parts taken from reference TRBV5-1 and TRBJ2-7, reads KAGVTQTPRYLIKTRGQQVTLSCSPISGHRSVSWYQQTPGQGLQFLFEYFSETQRNKGNFPGRFSGRQFSNSRSEMNVSTLELGDSALYLCASSRTGGPSYEQYFGPGTRLTVT.

The chain recombines TRBV6-6 with TRBJ2-3; 7 positions agree with TRBD1. The trim removed 4 bases at V and 3 bases at J, leaving 10 bases unmatched. Germline V gives CDR1 MNHNY, CDR2 SVGAGI (reference sequence). The CDR3 spans 16 residues. The CDR3 reads CASSSDREERTDTQYF. DNA for the CDR3: TGTGCCAGCAGTTCCGACAGGGAAGAAAGAACAGATACGCAGTATTTT.

The genes are TRBV19 and TRBJ1-2; no reliable D call. This CDR3 has 12 amino acids. The germline gives CDR1 LNHDA, CDR2 SQIVND (reference sequence). With 9 bases removed from V and 4 bases from J, the gap between germline ends came to 12 bases. The CDR3 loop is CARWDKGYGYTF. The CDR3 DNA sequence: TGTGCCAGATGGGATAAAGGCTATGGCTACACCTTC.

Within the sample, this clone is medium-sized. The CDR3 nucleotides are TGTGCCAGCAGCTCAGAGACCGCCCCCTACGAGCAGTACTTC. Its protein product is CASSSETAPYEQYF. V gene TRBV7-9 combines with J gene TRBJ2-7; D unclear. The germline V and J ends were trimmed by 4 bases and 2 bases, with 12 bases remaining between them. The length of the CDR3 is 14 residues. In germline, CDR1 is SEHNR, CDR2 FQNEAQ (reference sequence).

The chain has TRBV28 and TRBJ1-2; the D is unclear. The CDR3 sequence is 16 residues long. Trimming took 3 bases from V and 5 from J, leaving 19 bases between them. From germline, CDR1 is MDHEN and CDR2 SYDVKM. CDR3 nucleotides: TGTGCCAGCAGTTTGGCAAGGGAGGCTCTTGGATATGGCTACACCTTC. Its protein is CASSLAREALGYGYTF.

The chain uses TRBV5-6 and TRBJ2-5; 8 bases are shared with TRBD2. The CDR3 is 15 residues long. J was trimmed by 1 base and V by 3 bases; bases with no gene match: 5. CDR1 is SGHDT, CDR2 YYEEEE, per germline. The DNA of the CDR3 is TGTGCCAGCAGCTCGGAACTAGCGGTCCAAGAGACCCAGTACTTC. Translated: CASSSELAVQETQYF.

The chain is built from TRBV7-2 and TRBJ2-5, with TRBD1 matching over 10 bases. CDR1 SGHTA and CDR2 FQGNSA come from the germline V gene. The J segment lost 1 base and the V segment lost 0 bases, leaving 5 bases of the junction unmatched. The CDR3 is 17 residues long. CDR3 bases: TGTGCCAGCAGCTTAGCTCCGGGACAGGGGCTCCAAGAGACCCAGTACTTC. Its translation is CASSLAPGQGLQETQYF.

This clone has a single count. The junction shows a germline mismatch at one end, possibly a read error. The J gene is TRBJ2-1, the V gene TRBV13; a weak D match, TRBD1 (6 bases). From germline, CDR1 is PRHDT and CDR2 FYEKMQ (reference sequence). The CDR3 sequence is 14 residues long. The CDR3 loop is CASLLGTTYNERFF. CDR3 in DNA: TGTGCCAGCCTCCTGGGGACAACTTACAATGAGCGGTTCTTC.

This chain uses TRBV9 with TRBJ2-5, with TRBD2 matching over 12 bases. Trimming took 4 bases from V and 7 from J; bases not matched to a gene: 17. Germline lookup yields CDR1 SGDLS and CDR2 YYNGEE. This CDR3 contains 18 residues. The CDR3 coding sequence is TGTGCCAGCAGCCCTACCTCGGCTAGCGGGAGGGCCATAGGGACCCAGTACTTC. Its translation: CASSPTSASGRAIGTQYF.